This T cell receptor (beta chain) was recovered during a study of cytomegalovirus exposure and HLA in healthy donors. The data were produced by immunoSEQ multiplex PCR, yet TCRdb's version contains in-frame clones alone and is incomplete. Counted here are about 160,000 clones, less than 90% occurring once; the ten biggest clones make up roughly 5.8%. With 2 bases clipped from V and 6 bases from J, the junction kept 4 bases outside the gene matches. This CDR3 comprises 14 residues. From germline, CDR1 is SGHRS and CDR2 YFSETQ. A remark on this clone: Its antigen is unidentified.

Study conclusions and caveats: In vitro experiments confirmed that a few CMV-associated chains were specific for CMV antigens. TCR beta chains numbering more than 150 were designated cytomegalovirus-associated. There were some public TCRs occurring in many donors, but most TCR sequences were rare. A classifier reportedly called cytomegalovirus status with high sensitivity and specificity.

The origin of this receptor is a woman under 40 in good health and CMV-seronegative. V is TRBV5-1 and J is TRBJ2-2, with 7 bases aligning to TRBD2. What was sequenced was PBMCs. The CDR3 spells CASSLAGTPGELFF. The CDR3, as DNA: TGCGCCAGCAGCTTAGCGGGAACCCCCGGGGAGCTGTTTTTT.